One sample yielded the 5 T cell receptor beta chains listed below, sequenced in a study of memory CD4+ T cells and cytomegalovirus serostatus. Here immunoSEQ multiplex PCR was the method, and the copy in TCRdb shows in-frame clones only, minus some. The table has about 41,000 clones, roughly 80% seen once; the top ten hold approximately 0.8%. Single viable CD3+CD4+CD8-CD45RO+ cells were sorted as the memory CD4+ T cells. Sequencing used memory CD4+ T cells from blood. The receptors here all came from an adult in good health and CMV-seronegative.

The chain carries TRBV6-1 and TRBJ2-3, with 10 bases identical to TRBD2. CDR1 and CDR2 (germline): MNHNS, SASEGT. V trimming: 4 bases; J trimming: 2 bases; junction bases outside the gene matches: 3. The CDR3 is 15 amino acids. CDR3: CASSALAGDTDTQYF. Written as DNA, the CDR3 is TGTGCCAGCAGTGCGCTAGCGGGGGACACAGATACGCAGTATTTT.

This rearrangement joins TRBV6-5 to TRBJ1-2; D might be TRBD1 (5 bases). CDR3 length: 15 residues. Germline V gives CDR1 MNHEY, CDR2 SVGAGI. Trimming took off 6 bases at V and 0 bases at J, with 14 bases between the two ends. In DNA form, the CDR3 reads TGTGCCAGCAGGAGGGGTGCGGGGCCTAACTATGGCTACACCTTC. It encodes CASRRGAGPNYGYTF.

V is TRBV18 and J is TRBJ2-2; D ambiguous. The CDR3 loop spans 16 amino acids. Germline V gene data show CDR1 as KGHSH and CDR2 as LQKENI. Trimming shortened V by 0 bases and J by 4 bases, and 12 bases separated the two germline ends. The CDR3 reads CASSPPSRLRTGELFF. CDR3 nucleotide sequence: TGTGCCAGCTCACCACCATCGCGGCTGCGCACCGGGGAGCTGTTTTTT.

CDR3 sequence reads: CASLPGGTDTQYF. The CDR3 nucleotides are TGTGCCAGCCTCCCGGGGGGGACAGATACGCAGTATTTT. The rearrangement joins TRBV6-6 to TRBJ2-3, with TRBD2 identical over 8 bases. Germline V gene lookup returns CDR1 MNHNY and CDR2 SVGAGI (reference sequence). V gave up 8 bases and J gave up 3 bases; unmatched junction bases: 4. The CDR3 consists of 13 residues.

The rearrangement uses TRBV6-5 and TRBJ2-3; D is unresolved. CDR1 is MNHEY, CDR2 SVGAGI, per germline. V shed 7 bases and J shed 3 bases, with 17 bases lying between them. The length of the CDR3 is 15 residues. CDR3 coding DNA: TGTGCCAGCACCCGACGACACAGTTTTACAGATACGCAGTATTTT. Translation gives CASTRRHSFTDTQYF.